These T cell receptor beta chains were read from a single sample in a study of cytomegalovirus exposure and HLA in healthy donors. Sequenced by immunoSEQ multiplex PCR; TCRdb stores in-frame clones only, minus some. The sample records about 180,000 clones, 77% being singletons. Sequencing was done on a sample of PBMCs. Source of these receptors: a woman aged 55-70 years in good health and CMV-seropositive. Each CDR3 is given with its conserved first and last residue. A clone size is listed for some rows: how often the clone was seen (once, few, many), or a class if it is expanded.

CDR3 protein: CASSRQENEKLFF; clone size: once; CDR3 length: 13; J gene: TRBJ1-4; V gene: TRBV7-2
CDR3 protein: CAAGDGKNTEAFF; clone size: once; CDR3 length: 13; J gene: TRBJ1-1; V gene: TRBV5-1
CDR3 protein: CARQRDSLNYGYTF; clone size: -; CDR3 length: 14; J gene: TRBJ1-2; V gene: TRBV30
CDR3 protein: CASSFSGFSGNTIYF; clone size: -; CDR3 length: 15; J gene: TRBJ1-3; V gene: TRBV5-1
CDR3 protein: CASSVLPAGYSGANVLTF; clone size: -; CDR3 length: 18; J gene: TRBJ2-6; V gene: TRBV9
CDR3 protein: CSVQGGDTQYF; clone size: few; CDR3 length: 11; J gene: TRBJ2-3; V gene: TRBV29-1
CDR3 protein: CASSSPGQGHHPYGYTF; clone size: -; CDR3 length: 17; J gene: TRBJ1-2; V gene: TRBV5-5
CDR3 protein: CAWSGGGNQPQHF; clone size: -; CDR3 length: 13; J gene: TRBJ1-5; V gene: TRBV30
CDR3 protein: CASSPTSLAATYEQYF; clone size: -; CDR3 length: 16; J gene: TRBJ2-7; V gene: TRBV19
CDR3 protein: CASSPPTESYGYTF; clone size: -; CDR3 length: 14; J gene: TRBJ1-2; V gene: TRBV18
CDR3 protein: CAWSAGTASTDTQYF; clone size: -; CDR3 length: 15; J gene: TRBJ2-3; V gene: TRBV30
CDR3 protein: CASSYDRASYEQYF; clone size: -; CDR3 length: 14; J gene: TRBJ2-7; V gene: TRBV5-1
CDR3 protein: CASSPPFPNTGELFF; clone size: -; CDR3 length: 15; J gene: TRBJ2-2; V gene: TRBV9
CDR3 protein: CASSPAGLAVEDTQYF; clone size: -; CDR3 length: 16; J gene: TRBJ2-3; V gene: TRBV5-4
CDR3 protein: CASSPAASRTYEQYF; clone size: -; CDR3 length: 15; J gene: TRBJ2-7; V gene: TRBV27
CDR3 protein: CASSLWTGGPYEQYF; clone size: -; CDR3 length: 15; J gene: TRBJ2-7; V gene: TRBV5-8
CDR3 protein: CAWAGGDNQPQHF; clone size: -; CDR3 length: 13; J gene: TRBJ1-5; V gene: TRBV30
CDR3 protein: CASSLWIWRAVNSGNTIYF; clone size: -; CDR3 length: 19; J gene: TRBJ1-3; V gene: TRBV27
CDR3 protein: CASSQDSSGDTEAFF; clone size: once; CDR3 length: 15; J gene: TRBJ1-1; V gene: TRBV18
CDR3 protein: CASSQEGTSGRKDNEQFF; clone size: -; CDR3 length: 18; J gene: TRBJ2-1; V gene: TRBV4-2
CDR3 protein: CASRSQGGNTEAFF; clone size: -; CDR3 length: 14; J gene: TRBJ1-1; V gene: TRBV28
CDR3 protein: CSALRQDSNQPQHF; clone size: -; CDR3 length: 14; J gene: TRBJ1-5; V gene: TRBV29-1
CDR3 protein: CASSLQGAHYRKNIQYF; clone size: -; CDR3 length: 17; J gene: TRBJ2-4; V gene: TRBV18
CDR3 protein: CASSLVGVPPLHF; clone size: -; CDR3 length: 13; J gene: TRBJ1-6; V gene: TRBV5-8
CDR3 protein: CATSRVAALFGTEAFF; clone size: -; CDR3 length: 16; J gene: TRBJ1-1; V gene: TRBV15
CDR3 protein: CAWSVPSTRNTEAFF; clone size: -; CDR3 length: 15; J gene: TRBJ1-1; V gene: TRBV30
CDR3 protein: CASSFWIQGRNSPLHF; clone size: -; CDR3 length: 16; J gene: TRBJ1-6; V gene: TRBV27
CDR3 protein: CASSVGHSSYNEQFF; clone size: few; CDR3 length: 15; J gene: TRBJ2-1; V gene: TRBV9
CDR3 protein: CASSGTGTYTEAFF; clone size: few; CDR3 length: 14; J gene: TRBJ1-1; V gene: TRBV10-2
CDR3 protein: CASSYKAGYEQYF; clone size: -; CDR3 length: 13; J gene: TRBJ2-7; V gene: TRBV6-5
CDR3 protein: CAISDNTSGNTIYF; clone size: -; CDR3 length: 14; J gene: TRBJ1-3; V gene: TRBV10-3
CDR3 protein: CASSQTGNNEKLFF; clone size: -; CDR3 length: 14; J gene: TRBJ1-4; V gene: TRBV6-4
CDR3 protein: CASSPSGTGELFF; clone size: -; CDR3 length: 13; J gene: TRBJ2-2; V gene: TRBV18
CDR3 protein: CASSQDPKDRRFSYNEQFF; clone size: few; CDR3 length: 19; J gene: TRBJ2-1; V gene: TRBV4-1
CDR3 protein: CASSLLTGGMNTEAFF; clone size: few; CDR3 length: 16; J gene: TRBJ1-1; V gene: TRBV5-6
CDR3 protein: CASSTDRGFGYTF; clone size: few; CDR3 length: 13; J gene: TRBJ1-2; V gene: TRBV13
CDR3 protein: CASFRGYTEAFF; clone size: -; CDR3 length: 12; J gene: TRBJ1-1; V gene: TRBV28
CDR3 protein: CASSLAPLETQYF; clone size: -; CDR3 length: 13; J gene: TRBJ2-5; V gene: TRBV7-2
CDR3 protein: CASSLDWQETQYF; clone size: -; CDR3 length: 13; J gene: TRBJ2-5; V gene: TRBV7-3
CDR3 protein: CATARGGAGDTEAFF; clone size: -; CDR3 length: 15; J gene: TRBJ1-1; V gene: TRBV28
CDR3 protein: CASSTSGSGDTEAFF; clone size: few; CDR3 length: 15; J gene: TRBJ1-1; V gene: TRBV9
CDR3 protein: CASSPRFQNEQYF; clone size: -; CDR3 length: 13; J gene: TRBJ2-7; V gene: TRBV18
CDR3 protein: CATAGGSYGYTF; clone size: -; CDR3 length: 12; J gene: TRBJ1-2; V gene: TRBV2
CDR3 protein: CASSVPVGGVNYEQYF; clone size: few; CDR3 length: 16; J gene: TRBJ2-7; V gene: TRBV7-8
CDR3 protein: CASSLVGGGVITNEKLFF; clone size: -; CDR3 length: 18; J gene: TRBJ1-4; V gene: TRBV7-6
CDR3 protein: CASSFFLLSGNGEETQYF; clone size: -; CDR3 length: 18; J gene: TRBJ2-5; V gene: TRBV13
CDR3 protein: CAISESTGVGNTEAFF; clone size: -; CDR3 length: 16; J gene: TRBJ1-1; V gene: TRBV10-3
CDR3 protein: CASSMTGGRFEAFF; clone size: -; CDR3 length: 14; J gene: TRBJ1-1; V gene: TRBV19
CDR3 protein: CASSLQGASTDTQYF; clone size: -; CDR3 length: 15; J gene: TRBJ2-3; V gene: TRBV5-1
CDR3 protein: CAVEGQGSYNEQFF; clone size: few; CDR3 length: 14; J gene: TRBJ2-1; V gene: TRBV6-5
CDR3 protein: CASSEYSLQYF; clone size: -; CDR3 length: 11; J gene: TRBJ2-7; V gene: TRBV2
CDR3 protein: CASSPSGGATGELFF; clone size: -; CDR3 length: 15; J gene: TRBJ2-2; V gene: TRBV4-2